This T cell receptor (beta chain) was identified during a study of blood T cell repertoires in COVID-19. Study information: Italy, Spain and the United States were the sources of the convalescent and acute COVID-19 samples.

In the authors' workflow: It was from reference gene primer amplification that nucleated cell counts were estimated. This table comes from immunoSEQ multiplex PCR, and its TCRdb copy is limited to in-frame clones, with some not included. D and trimming were read from the DNA, whereas the V and J calls and clone size are those reported in that table. The data contain roughly 200,000 clones, about 86% of them singletons. Losses at the gene ends were 4 bases for V and 2 bases for J; bases not matched to a gene: 5. There are 15 residues in the CDR3. Germline V CDR1 and CDR2: SNHLY, FYNNEI. The chain carries TRBV2 and TRBJ2-3, with 8 bases matching TRBD2. Sequenced sample: PBMCs or T cells enriched from blood (not recorded which). This sequence was found in a woman in her 40s in a cohort exposed to, infected with or recovered from COVID-19 (not recorded which). CDR3 bases: TGTGCCAGCAGTGTATTGCGGGGGGACACAGATACGCAGTATTTT. Translated, it gives CASSVLRGDTDTQYF. The variable domain in full, with the rest retrieved from reference TRBV2 and TRBJ2-3, is EPEVTQTPSHQVTQMGQEVILRCVPISNHLYFYWYRQILGQKVEFLVSFYNNEISEKSEIFDDQFSVERPDGSNFTLKIRSTKLEDSAMYFCASSVLRGDTDTQYFGPGTRLTVL.